This T cell receptor (beta chain) was identified during a study of Ad26.COV2.S vaccination and SARS-CoV-2 variants. Study in general: Administration of Ad26.COV2.S was intramuscular, either once or twice 56 days apart. General observations from the study: Assessments of TCR breadth and depth may have underestimated the total T cell responses.

This clone was found a few times. Its specificity is unknown. Sequencing was performed with immunoSEQ multiplex PCR; in TCRdb, only in-frame clones are kept and a portion is missing. Of 350,000 to 400,000 clones in the sample, 75% to 90% are singletons; the top ten hold 3% to 3.5%. Sample treatment: 15 to 20 received Ad26.COV2.S at low or high dose, single or two shots; about 5 received placebo; per-sample allocation not given. Sampling was performed 63 days after the first vaccine or placebo injection. The CDR3 runs to 14 residues. Germline V gene sequence: CDR1 WNHNN, CDR2 SYGVQD (reference sequence). J gave up 7 bases and V 6 bases, and 7 bases lay outside the gene matches.

The sample here was peripheral blood, taken in a trial of Ad26.COV2.S vaccine versus placebo. The rearrangement joins TRBV10-1 to TRBJ1-4; 8 positions match TRBD1. The source of this sequence is a person between 18 and 59 years old who received the Ad26.COV2.S COVID-19 vaccine or a placebo. CDR3 sequence: CASSYWTGTEKLFF. In nucleotides, the CDR3 is TGCGCCAGCAGCTATTGGACAGGGACTGAAAAACTGTTTTTT.